Described below is a single T cell receptor beta chain sequence and its context. From the reads, TCRdb called clonotypes with MiXCR, one entry per CDR3 protein. The top ten hold just over 30% of the sample, which has more than 150,000 distinct CDR3 sequences, about 30% seen once. This record comes from a study of T cell repertoires in cytomegalovirus infection. Whole-study context: A matching HLA type, together with CMV infection, was signaled by public TCR beta signatures.

V lost 0 bases and J lost 7, with 6 bases in between. Germline V gives CDR1 LNHNV, CDR2 YYDKDF (reference sequence). This CDR3 spans 12 amino acids. The chain uses TRBV15 and TRBJ2-5, with D uncertain. The specimen sequenced was PBMCs. The clonotype comes from a human donor in good health (CMV status not recorded). Some clones in this sample may be carry-over from other donors' samples. The CDR3, as DNA: TGTGCCACCAGCAGAGATCTCGGGACCCAGTACTTC. Translated: CATSRDLGTQYF.